What follows are 5 T cell receptor beta chains derived from one specimen sequenced in a study of CD8 T cells in ankylosing spondylitis. TCRdb fed the 5' RACE reads into MiXCR, producing one record per CDR3 protein. The sample holds approximately 300,000 distinct CDR3 sequences, approximately 20% seen once. Sequencing was performed on blood, either unsorted or a sorted T cell fraction (not recorded which). Source of these receptors: a male donor with ankylosing spondylitis or in good health (not recorded which).

The chain joins TRBV28 to TRBJ2-5; D remains ambiguous. The CDR3 covers 19 residues. V lost 6 bases and J lost 4, with 30 bases in between. Germline V CDR1 and CDR2: MDHEN, SYDVKM. The CDR3 DNA reads as TGTGCCAGCAGCTCGGGCCGAACCCCTCTCTTAGCAAAAAGAGAGACCCAGTACTTC. It encodes CASSSGRTPLLAKRETQYF.

This clonotype was recorded once. V gene TRBV29-1 combines with J gene TRBJ1-2; possibly TRBD1 for D (6 bases). In germline, CDR1 is SQVTM, CDR2 ANQGSEA. CDR3 size: 11 residues. The V gene lost 2 bases and the J gene lost 10 bases, with 11 bases spanning the gap. The CDR3 nucleotides are TGCAGCGTTGAACAGGGGCATGTCTACACCTTC. Protein: CSVEQGHVYTF.

This clonotype was seen a handful of times. The genes are TRBV20-1 and TRBJ2-3; maybe TRBD2 (6 bases). The CDR3 extends over 12 amino acids. Trimming removed 4 bases from V and 2 bases from J, with 7 bases in between. The germline gives CDR1 DFQATT, CDR2 SNEGSKA (reference sequence). CDR3 coding DNA: TGCAGTGCTACGGGGGACACAGATACGCAGTATTTT. This codes for CSATGDTDTQYF.

This clonotype has only a few counts. The rearrangement links TRBV5-1 to TRBJ2-1, with D perhaps matching TRBD2 (6 bases). The germline V and J ends were trimmed by 4 bases and 6 bases, with 11 bases remaining between them. Germline V gene data show CDR1 as SGHRS and CDR2 as YFSETQ. The CDR3 has 13 amino acids. In DNA, the CDR3 is TGCGCCAGCAGCCCGGGACTTTCCAATGAGCAGTTCTTC. This translates into CASSPGLSNEQFF. The whole variable domain, filled in from reference TRBV5-1 and TRBJ2-1, reads KAGVTQTPRYLIKTRGQQVTLSCSPISGHRSVSWYQQTPGQGLQFLFEYFSETQRNKGNFPGRFSGRQFSNSRSEMNVSTLELGDSALYLCASSPGLSNEQFFGPGTRLTVL.

The V gene is TRBV3-1, the J gene TRBJ2-5; D is unclear. The CDR3 contains 13 residues. V lost 4 bases and J lost 7, with 13 bases in between. Per the germline V gene, CDR1 is LGHDT and CDR2 is YNNKEL (reference sequence). This CDR3 reads CASSLGLGGTQYF. For the CDR3, the DNA is TGTGCCAGCAGCCTTGGGCTAGGTGGGACCCAGTACTTC.